This T cell receptor beta chain is drawn from a study of CD8+ T cells in alopecia areata. Concerning this clone itself: Its antigen remains unknown.

Study-level results: Lesional tissue from the scalp (especially in alopecia totalis/universalis) showed higher clonality than normal scalp. Shared TCR sequences were less clear between patients than in mice, possibly partly from HLA diversity. Sequencing of scalp samples also includes resident alphabeta T cells from normal skin.

This CDR3 has 13 amino acids. V lost 7 bases to trimming and J lost 4 bases; unmatched junction nucleotides: 6. The V gene's germline CDR1 is SQVTM and CDR2 ANQGSEA. Investigators isolated RNA and reverse transcribed it into cDNA to act as the sequencing template. The data were produced by immunoSEQ multiplex PCR, yet TCRdb's version contains in-frame clones alone and is incomplete. This sample has more than 4,000 clones, with roughly 72% found just once. The chain is built from TRBV29-1 and TRBJ1-1; 10 nucleotides align to TRBD1. The sample was skin. The sequence was obtained from a human donor in good health. CDR3 in amino acids: CSARTGGITEAFF. The CDR3 DNA sequence: TGCAGCGCGCGGACAGGGGGTATCACTGAAGCTTTCTTT.